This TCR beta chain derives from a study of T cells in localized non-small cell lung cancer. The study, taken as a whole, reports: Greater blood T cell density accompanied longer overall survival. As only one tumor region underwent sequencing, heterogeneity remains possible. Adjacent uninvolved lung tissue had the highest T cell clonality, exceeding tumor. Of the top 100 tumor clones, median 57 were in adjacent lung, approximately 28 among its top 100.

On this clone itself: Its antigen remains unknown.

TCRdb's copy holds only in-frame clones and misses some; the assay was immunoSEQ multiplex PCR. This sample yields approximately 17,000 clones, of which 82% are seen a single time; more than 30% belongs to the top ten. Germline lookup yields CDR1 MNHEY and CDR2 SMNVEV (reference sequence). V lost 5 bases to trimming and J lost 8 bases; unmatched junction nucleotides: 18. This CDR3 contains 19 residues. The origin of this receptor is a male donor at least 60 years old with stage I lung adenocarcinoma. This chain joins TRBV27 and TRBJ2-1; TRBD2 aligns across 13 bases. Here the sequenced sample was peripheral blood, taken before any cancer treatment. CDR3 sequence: CASSRPTSGGPVVSYEQFF. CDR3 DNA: TGTGCCAGCAGTCGGCCGACTAGCGGGGGGCCGGTGGTATCATATGAGCAGTTCTTC.